Below, 12 T cell receptor beta chains from the same sample are listed, as sequenced in a study of blood T cell repertoires in COVID-19. Some clones are missing from TCRdb's copy, which holds only in-frame ones; the method was immunoSEQ multiplex PCR. Of some 300,000 clones listed, about 90% were seen once; the top ten hold less than 3.5%. Sequences were obtained from PBMCs or T cells enriched from blood (not recorded which). The receptors come from a woman aged 45-65 years who had been exposed to COVID-19.

This clone was seen only once. The chain links TRBV6-1 to TRBJ1-5; 8 nucleotides agree with TRBD1. With V trimmed by 2 bases and J by 0 bases, 15 bases remained unmatched. In germline, CDR1 is MNHNS, CDR2 SASEGT. The CDR3 runs 20 residues. The CDR3 spells CASSESWTGTLKISNQPQHF. The CDR3 DNA sequence: TGTGCCAGCAGTGAATCCTGGACAGGGACTCTAAAGATTAGCAATCAGCCCCAGCATTTT.

The CDR3 loop reads CASSVGQGIQPQHF. The CDR3 region has the DNA TGTGCCAGCAGTGTCGGACAGGGCATTCAGCCCCAGCATTTT. This rearrangement joins TRBV28 to TRBJ1-5; 8 nucleotides line up with TRBD1. The CDR3 consists of 14 residues. Germline CDR1 is MDHEN and CDR2 is SYDVKM. V was pared by 5 bases and J by 6 bases, with 6 bases of the junction left unmatched.

The CDR3 spells CASSLATASGGELFF. DNA of the CDR3: TGTGCCAGCAGCTTAGCGACCGCTAGTGGTGGGGAGCTGTTTTTT. This chain uses TRBV7-8 with TRBJ2-2; D is undetermined. The CDR3 loop spans 15 amino acids. Germline V gene sequence: CDR1 SGHVS, CDR2 FQNEAQ. V lost 0 bases and J 8 bases, leaving 13 bases between the germline ends. The variable domain in full, completed from reference TRBV7-8 and TRBJ2-2, reads GAGVSQSPRYKVAKRGQDVALRCDPISGHVSLFWYQQALGQGPEFLTYFQNEAQLDKSGLPSDRFFAERPEGSVSTLKIQRTQQEDSAVYLCASSLATASGGELFFGEGSRLTVL.

This clone was observed a handful of times. The chain is built from TRBV6-5 and TRBJ1-2, with 9 bases fitting TRBD1. The V and J ends lost 2 bases and 9 bases, in that order; junction bases with no gene match: 10. The germline V gene encodes CDR1 MNHEY and CDR2 SVGAGI. The CDR3 is 15 amino acids. The CDR3, as DNA: TGTGCCAGCAGTTACCGAGGCGGGACAGGGTTGAGCTACACCTTC. This gives the protein CASSYRGGTGLSYTF.

The chain is built from TRBV11-2 and TRBJ2-1; TRBD2 aligns across 10 bases. The V and J ends lost 0 bases and 4 bases, in that order; junction bases with no gene match: 9. Per the germline V gene, CDR1 is SGHAT and CDR2 is FQNNGV. The CDR3 is 18 amino acids. CDR3: CASSLDFPLAGDYNEQFF. In DNA form, the CDR3 reads TGTGCCAGCAGCTTAGATTTTCCGCTAGCGGGGGATTACAATGAGCAGTTCTTC.

In this sample, this clone turned up a few times. The chain combines TRBV2 with TRBJ1-5; no clear D. The V gene lost 6 bases and the J gene lost 2 bases, with 11 bases spanning the gap. Germline V gene data show CDR1 as SNHLY and CDR2 as FYNNEI. This CDR3 is built from 14 residues. CDR3 region: CASSETGGNQPQHF. In nucleotides, the CDR3 is TGTGCCAGCAGCGAAACCGGGGGCAATCAGCCCCAGCATTTT.

The chain joins TRBV3-1 (or the pseudogene TRBV3-2) to TRBJ2-1; no clear D. The ends were cut back, 1 base at V and 4 bases at J, with 8 bases in the middle. Germline CDR1 is LGHDT and CDR2 is YNNKEL (reference sequence). The CDR3 is 14 residues long. The CDR3 coding sequence is TGTGCCAGCAGCCAAGCCGTGACTTACAATGAGCAGTTCTTC. Its translation: CASSQAVTYNEQFF.

The genes are TRBV2 and TRBJ1-1; D may be TRBD1 (5 bases). Trimming removed 4 bases from V and 0 bases from J, with 9 bases in between. Germline V gene data show CDR1 as SNHLY and CDR2 as FYNNEI. The length of the CDR3 is 14 residues. CDR3 sequence: CASSAGLLNTEAFF. The CDR3 region has the DNA TGTGCCAGCAGTGCGGGACTCTTGAACACTGAAGCTTTCTTT.

This clone has just one count. V gene TRBV6-1 combines with J gene TRBJ1-2; 7 bases are a match to TRBD1. The J segment lost 7 bases and the V segment lost 1 base, leaving 6 bases of the junction unmatched. The CDR3 extends over 14 amino acids. The germline V gene encodes CDR1 MNHNS and CDR2 SASEGT. CDR3 DNA: TGTGCCAGCAGTGAAGAGGGGGCCCATAGTGGCTACACCTTC. It is translated as CASSEEGAHSGYTF.

The rearrangement links TRBV4-1 to TRBJ1-4, with D hard to call. Deletions cut 2 bases from V and 4 bases from J, with 17 bases between. This CDR3 is 17 amino acids long. Per the germline V gene, CDR1 is MGHRA and CDR2 is YSYEKL. CDR3 in amino acids: CASSQIAGGTDNEKLFF. The CDR3 nucleotides are TGCGCCAGCAGCCAAATAGCAGGAGGAACCGATAATGAAAAACTGTTTTTT.

The J gene is TRBJ1-1, the V gene TRBV1. TRBV1 is deemed a pseudogene. This CDR3 has 14 amino acids. CDR3 loop: CTSSRKFRDTEAFF. CDR3 nucleotide sequence: TGCACCAGCAGCCGGAAGTTTCGGGACACTGAAGCTTTCTTT.

The CDR3 sequence: CASSVMEALPHTDTQYF. CDR3 in DNA: TGTGCCAGCAGCGTAATGGAGGCGCTACCCCACACAGATACGCAGTATTTT. The chain uses TRBV9 and TRBJ2-3; perhaps TRBD2 as D (5 bases). Trimming shortened V by 1 base and J by 2 bases, and 17 bases separated the two germline ends. This CDR3 is built from 17 residues. CDR1 SGDLS and CDR2 YYNGEE come from the germline V gene.